The clone carrying this T cell receptor (beta chain) has just a few counts. Its antigen is unknown. The CDR3 spans 19 residues. Trimming removed 5 bases from V and 2 bases from J; junction bases left unmatched: 21. Germline V CDR1 and CDR2: DFQATT, SNEGSKA (reference sequence). This sample is drawn from a study of molecular identifiers for immune sequencing clone quantification. At the level of the study: Five portions were made in replicates from RNA of approximately 22,000 or 94,000 naive CD8 cells, and four underwent sequencing.

Broader study findings: Naive cells had under 1% of molecules in clones above 20 RNA copies, effectors over 97%.

Previously published methods and listed TCR primers were used for the bulk TCR libraries. TCRdb passed the PCR reads through MiXCR, listing each CDR3 protein once. Altogether about 630,000 distinct CDR3 sequences are present, about 25% being singletons, with the ten largest covering about 0.78%. The sequenced sample consisted of naive CD8+ T cells from blood, with Jurkat cell RNA spiked in. The subset here: FACS-sorted CD8+CD4-CCR7+CD45RA+ naive T cells. J is TRBJ2-3 and V is TRBV20-1; 8 nucleotides match TRBD2. The source of this sequence is a human donor in good health. Some libraries in this study had Jurkat cell RNA spiked in. The CDR3 DNA reads as TGCAGTGCTCCACAATCTGGGGAGCGGGAGTGGGGTTTCACAGATACGCAGTATTTT. Residues: CSAPQSGEREWGFTDTQYF.